Sequencing of this T cell receptor beta chain was carried out in a study of blood T cell repertoires in COVID-19. Study-wide context: Samples of COVID-19 (acute and convalescent) were obtained from the United States, Italy and Spain. Sample material is recorded as cDNA or gDNA derived from T cells, B-cell-depleted T cells, or PBMCs.

This CDR3 has 13 amino acids. CDR1 MNHEY and CDR2 SMNVEV come from the germline V gene (reference sequence). The V gene lost 6 bases and the J gene lost 5 bases, with 13 bases spanning the gap. In the source study's methods: Nucleated cell counts were estimated from reference gene primer amplification. TCRdb keeps only in-frame clones here, not all; method: immunoSEQ multiplex PCR. The V and J calls and clone size come from that table; D and trimming were worked out from the DNA. The table has about 140,000 clones, 88% seen once; the top ten hold 2.5% to 3%. Seattle participants joined during active infection and were tracked over time.

This chain joins TRBV27 and TRBJ1-1; tentatively, D is TRBD1 (5 bases). Source material: peripheral blood. The receptor was derived from a human donor with COVID-19, enrolled during active disease. The donor label of this sample is uncertain. DNA of the CDR3: TGTGCCAGCAGGAGTTGGGGGGGAACTGAAGCTTTCTTT. It translates to CASRSWGGTEAFF.